Each of the 32 T cell receptor beta chains below was sequenced from the same sample in a study of resident and recirculating memory T cells in vitiligo. Clones were sequenced by immunoSEQ multiplex PCR, and TCRdb holds only the in-frame ones, with some missing. The sample carries about 76,000 clones, just over 90% recorded once. Sample: blood. The receptors were gathered from a male donor with vitiligo.

The chain combines TRBV2 with TRBJ1-5; 7 bases map to TRBD1. Per the germline V gene, CDR1 is SNHLY and CDR2 is FYNNEI. The V and J ends lost 3 bases and 6 bases, in that order; junction bases with no gene match: 8. The CDR3 has 15 amino acids. In nucleotides, the CDR3 is TGTGCCAGCAGTGAGGGGGCAGGGGGTGGTCAGCCCCAGCATTTT. It codes for CASSEGAGGGQPQHF.

The chain employs TRBV5-1 and TRBJ2-1; 11 bases align to TRBD2. Germline V CDR1 and CDR2: SGHRS, YFSETQ. With 7 bases clipped from V and 9 bases from J, the junction kept 12 bases outside the gene matches. The CDR3 runs to 15 residues. CDR3 sequence reads: CASRPLAGGWVEQFF. For the CDR3, the DNA is TGCGCCAGCCGACCTTTAGCGGGAGGGTGGGTTGAGCAGTTCTTC.

J is TRBJ1-1 and V is TRBV7-9; TRBD1 might be the D (5 bases). Trimming took off 5 bases at V and 0 bases at J, with 10 bases between the two ends. Germline CDR1 SEHNR, CDR2 FQNEAQ (reference sequence). This CDR3 has 14 residues. The CDR3 region is CASSPGTVNTEAFF. CDR3 coding DNA: TGTGCCAGCAGCCCAGGGACTGTGAACACTGAAGCTTTCTTT.

The CDR3: CASSPGLAGWNEQYF. The DNA for the CDR3 is TGTGCCAGCAGCCCCGGACTAGCGGGGTGGAATGAGCAGTACTTC. This chain joins TRBV9 and TRBJ2-7; 12 nucleotides line up with TRBD2. Germline V lookup: CDR1 SGDLS, CDR2 YYNGEE. J was trimmed by 7 bases and V by 4 bases; bases with no gene match: 9. CDR3 length: 15 amino acids.

The gene calls are TRBV29-1 and TRBJ1-2; 9 nucleotides line up with TRBD1. Germline CDR1 is SQVTM and CDR2 is ANQGSEA. The CDR3 covers 15 residues. The junction had 14 bases not matched to a gene; V was cut back by 8 bases and J by 4 bases. CDR3 DNA sequence: TGCAGCATACACCAGACAGGGGGAGGGAGCTATGGCTACACCTTC. This translates into CSIHQTGGGSYGYTF.

The V call is TRBV27, the J call TRBJ2-1; D not resolved. Between the trimmed V and J ends, which lost 4 bases and 7 bases, there was a span of 11 bases. Germline assignment: CDR1 MNHEY and CDR2 SMNVEV (reference sequence). This CDR3 is 13 amino acids long. The CDR3 DNA is TGTGCCAGCAGTTCAACGAGCGTTAATGAGCAGTTCTTC. Its translation: CASSSTSVNEQFF.

V usage is TRBV29-1 and J usage is TRBJ1-4; a weak D match, TRBD1 (5 bases). CDR1 and CDR2 from the germline V gene are SQVTM and ANQGSEA. The CDR3 consists of 13 residues. Trimming took 7 bases from V and 8 from J, leaving 17 bases between them. The CDR3 DNA is TGCAGCGGGGGCTTGCAAGGAGGGGAAAAACTGTTTTTT. Encoded protein: CSGGLQGGEKLFF.

The chain uses TRBV9 and TRBJ2-7; tentatively, D is TRBD2 (5 bases). The CDR3 length is 13 residues. CDR1 is SGDLS, CDR2 YYNGEE, per germline. V lost 6 bases and J 6 bases, leaving 16 bases between the germline ends. CDR3 residues: CASTLETSGEQYF. Here the CDR3 DNA reads TGTGCCAGCACCCTAGAGACCAGCGGCGAGCAGTACTTC.

This clone was found once. This rearrangement joins TRBV5-5 to TRBJ1-5, with D possibly TRBD1 on 6 matching bases. The CDR3 runs 14 residues. Germline V gene lookup returns CDR1 SGHKS and CDR2 YYEKEE (reference sequence). The ends were cut back, 3 bases at V and 1 base at J, with 8 bases in the middle. CDR3 sequence reads: CASSWDISNQPQHF. In DNA, the CDR3 is TGTGCCAGCAGCTGGGACATAAGCAATCAGCCCCAGCATTTT.

The chain uses TRBV28 and TRBJ1-2, with 7 positions matching TRBD1. This CDR3 has 14 residues. V lost 6 bases, J lost 3 bases, and 7 bases stayed unmatched. Germline assignment: CDR1 MDHEN and CDR2 SYDVKM. DNA of the CDR3: TGTGCCAGCAGATCTCCGACAGGGCACTATGGCTACACCTTC. Protein product: CASRSPTGHYGYTF.

The chain couples TRBV2 to TRBJ2-7; no clear D gene. CDR3 length: 11 amino acids. The V end was cut by 4 bases, the J end by 6 bases, with 7 bases between. Germline lookup yields CDR1 SNHLY and CDR2 FYNNEI. The chain's CDR3 is CASSARFEQYF. The CDR3 coding sequence is TGTGCCAGCAGTGCGAGGTTCGAGCAGTACTTC.

This chain joins TRBV5-1 and TRBJ1-1, with no clear D. V dropped 2 bases and J dropped 1 base, with 12 bases sitting between them. Germline values: CDR1 SGHRS, CDR2 YFSETQ. This CDR3 region has 15 residues. CDR3 loop: CASSLRERGNTEAFF. The CDR3 bases are TGCGCCAGCAGCTTACGAGAGCGCGGGAACACTGAAGCTTTCTTT.

This clone has just one count. This chain links TRBV6-5 with TRBJ2-7, with a tentative D call TRBD2 (5 bases). Trimming shortened V by 11 bases and J by 4 bases, and 15 bases separated the two germline ends. The CDR3 sequence is 12 residues long. CDR1 and CDR2 from the germline V gene are MNHEY and SVGAGI. CDR3 in DNA: TGTGCCTCCGGAGGTAACCTATACGAGCAGTACTTC. This codes for CASGGNLYEQYF.

As for this clone: The junction does not match germline at one end; this may be a read error. V gene TRBV27 combines with J gene TRBJ2-1, with TRBD2 identical over 11 bases. The CDR3 spans 18 residues. Germline loops: CDR1 MNHEY, CDR2 SMNVEV (reference sequence). CDR3 DNA sequence: TGTGCCAGCAGCTTATTGTATACTAGCGGGAGTTCCTACAATGAGCAGTTCTTC. Translation gives CASSLLYTSGSSYNEQFF.

The chain is built from TRBV7-7 and TRBJ2-2, with D uncertain. In germline, CDR1 is SSHAT, CDR2 FNYEAQ (reference sequence). V shed 3 bases and J shed 7 bases, with 3 bases lying between them. This CDR3 comprises 11 residues. The CDR3 coding sequence is TGTGCCAGCAGCTTGTACGGGGAGCTGTTTTTT. It yields the protein CASSLYGELFF.

The chain is built from TRBV7-9 and TRBJ2-5, with 7 bases fitting TRBD2. The CDR3 consists of 15 residues. Trimming cost V 1 base and J 5 bases; bases outside gene matches: 7. Germline CDR1 and CDR2: SEHNR and FQNEAQ (reference sequence). CDR3 bases: TGTGCCAGCAGCTTAGTAGGGACTACCGTCGAGACCCAGTACTTC. Protein product: CASSLVGTTVETQYF. The full variable domain, with the rest looked up from reference TRBV7-9 and TRBJ2-5, is DTGVSQNPRHKITKRGQNVTFRCDPISEHNRLYWYRQTLGQGPEFLTYFQNEAQLEKSRLLSDRFSAERPKGSFSTLEIQRTEQGDSAMYLCASSLVGTTVETQYFGPGTRLLVL.

This clone appeared a single time. CDR3 DNA sequence: TGTGCCAGCAGCCAAGCCGGGAACACAGATACGCAGTATTTT. It yields the protein CASSQAGNTDTQYF. The chain carries TRBV14 and TRBJ2-3, with D possibly being TRBD2 (5 bases). V dropped 1 base and J dropped 2 bases, with 7 bases sitting between them. Germline-derived CDR1 and CDR2 are SGHDN and FVKESK. The CDR3 spans 14 residues.

There are a few counts of this clone. The chain uses TRBV30 and TRBJ1-2, with 8 bases lining up with TRBD1. Germline V gene sequence: CDR1 GTSNPN, CDR2 SVGIG (reference sequence). This CDR3 has 13 amino acids. The junction had 10 bases not matched to a gene; V was cut back by 5 bases and J by 8 bases. CDR3 residues: CAWGRDRPSGYTF. CDR3 coding DNA: TGTGCCTGGGGGCGGGACAGGCCCTCCGGCTACACCTTC.

The gene calls are TRBV13 and TRBJ2-5; D perhaps matches TRBD2 (6 bases). The DNA end lines up better with TRBJ2-7; the J call may be wrong. The CDR3 sequence is 16 residues long. The germline gives CDR1 PRHDT, CDR2 FYEKMQ (reference sequence). DNA of the CDR3: TGTGCCAGCAGCTTTTTGCCGAGCGGGTCGAGGGACGAGCAGTACTTC. Amino acid sequence: CASSFLPSGSRDEQYF.

The CDR3 DNA sequence: TGTGCCAGCAGTTTCGACAATGAGCAGTTCTTC. As protein: CASSFDNEQFF. This sequence joins TRBV5-8 and TRBJ2-1, with D unclear. Germline V gives CDR1 SGHTS, CDR2 YDEGEE. V gave up 5 bases and J gave up 5 bases, with 5 bases separating them. The CDR3 consists of 11 residues.

The chain combines TRBV4-1 with TRBJ2-7; unclear D gene. This CDR3 contains 15 residues. The V gene's germline CDR1 is MGHRA and CDR2 YSYEKL. V was clipped by 4 bases and J by 0 bases, with 13 bases between them. In DNA form, the CDR3 reads TGCGCCAGCAGCCTCACGACTCAAACCTCCTACGAGCAGTACTTC. Translating it yields CASSLTTQTSYEQYF.

The chain has TRBV7-9 and TRBJ1-1; TRBD1 agrees at 7 bases. V trimming: 5 bases; J trimming: 5 bases; junction bases outside the gene matches: 8. CDR1 and CDR2 from the germline V gene are SEHNR and FQNEAQ (reference sequence). The CDR3 is 14 amino acids. The CDR3 nucleotides read TGTGCCAGCAGCACAACAGGGGCAGGGACTGAAGCTTTCTTT. It translates to CASSTTGAGTEAFF.

The J gene is TRBJ1-1, the V gene TRBV7-3; possibly TRBD1 for D (5 bases). V shed 3 bases and J shed 1 base, with 6 bases lying between them. The CDR3 contains 13 residues. CDR1 and CDR2 from the germline V gene are SGHTA and FQGTGA. The CDR3 loop is CASSFRGNTEAFF. The CDR3 DNA sequence: TGTGCCAGCAGCTTTAGGGGGAACACTGAAGCTTTCTTT.

The CDR3 loop reads CASSPRTHKSDTQYF. The CDR3 nucleotides read TGTGCCAGCTCACCACGGACTCATAAATCAGATACGCAGTATTTT. The gene calls are TRBV18 and TRBJ2-3, with a tentative D call TRBD2 (5 bases). CDR1 KGHSH and CDR2 LQKENI come from the germline V gene. The germline V and J ends were trimmed by 1 base and 4 bases, with 12 bases remaining between them. The CDR3 is 15 residues long. The variable domain in full, completed from reference TRBV18 and TRBJ2-3, reads NAGVMQNPRHLVRRRGQEARLRCSPMKGHSHVYWYRQLPEEGLKFMVYLQKENIIDESGMPKERFSAEFPKEGPSILRIQQVVRGDSAAYFCASSPRTHKSDTQYFGPGTRLTVL.

J is TRBJ2-7 and V is TRBV5-6; TRBD1 aligns across 8 bases. The CDR3 has 15 amino acids. Per the germline V gene, CDR1 is SGHDT and CDR2 is YYEEEE. Trimming took 4 bases from V and 4 from J; bases not matched to a gene: 10. The CDR3, as DNA: TGTGCCAGCAGCCAGAGACAGGGGCTCAGGTACGAGCAGTACTTC. The encoded protein is CASSQRQGLRYEQYF.

This chain connects TRBV6-5 to TRBJ2-7; a weak D match, TRBD1 (6 bases). Trimming cost V 6 bases and J 5 bases, with 17 bases left between them. CDR3 length: 14 residues. Looked up from germline, CDR1 is MNHEY and CDR2 is SVGAGI. The CDR3 spells CASSLGANPNEQYF. In DNA form, the CDR3 reads TGTGCCAGCAGCCTGGGGGCCAACCCTAACGAGCAGTACTTC.

The CDR3 region has the DNA TGTGCCAGCAGCGTAGGCGTATCCAACACCGGGGAGCTGTTTTTT. It yields the protein CASSVGVSNTGELFF. The chain has TRBV9 and TRBJ2-2; D is undetermined. The germline CDR1 and CDR2 sequences are SGDLS and YYNGEE. The CDR3 has 15 residues. Trimming cost V 0 bases and J 2 bases, with 8 bases left between them.

The chain carries TRBV9 and TRBJ2-3, with 12 bases fitting TRBD2. Germline CDR1 SGDLS, CDR2 YYNGEE. The CDR3 length is 16 residues. Losses at the gene ends were 3 bases for V and 0 bases for J; bases not matched to a gene: 2. The CDR3 region has the DNA TGTGCCAGCAGCGCCGGACTAGCGGGGAGCACAGATACGCAGTATTTT. Translating it yields CASSAGLAGSTDTQYF.

The chain carries TRBV29-1 and TRBJ2-6; 9 nucleotides line up with TRBD1. Germline values: CDR1 SQVTM, CDR2 ANQGSEA. After removal of 6 bases from V and 3 bases from J, the junction contained 6 bases not matched to a gene. The length of the CDR3 is 15 residues. The CDR3, as DNA: TGCAGCGTCTGGGACAGGGATTATGGGGCCAACGTCCTGACTTTC. Amino acids: CSVWDRDYGANVLTF. Using reference TRBV29-1 and TRBJ2-6 for the parts outside the CDR3, the full variable domain is SAVISQKPSRDICQRGTSLTIQCQVDSQVTMMFWYRQQPGQSLTLIATANQGSEATYESGFVIDKFPISRPNLTFSTLTVSNMSPEDSSIYLCSVWDRDYGANVLTFGAGSRLTVL.

The chain employs TRBV28 and TRBJ1-5; tentative D call: TRBD1 (6 bases). The germline V gene encodes CDR1 MDHEN and CDR2 SYDVKM. Deletions cut 4 bases from V and 0 bases from J, with 16 bases between. The CDR3 consists of 17 residues. For the CDR3, the DNA is TGTGCCAGCAGTTCCCCCGGGACACCATATAGCAATCAGCCCCAGCATTTT. As protein: CASSSPGTPYSNQPQHF. Supplemented by reference TRBV28 and TRBJ1-5, the full variable domain reads DVKVTQSSRYLVKRTGEKVFLECVQDMDHENMFWYRQDPGLGLRLIYFSYDVKMKEKGDIPEGYSVSREKKERFSLILESASTNQTSMYLCASSSPGTPYSNQPQHFGDGTRLSIL.

The chain is built from TRBV7-3 and TRBJ2-2; 7 bases match TRBD1. V shed 4 bases and J 6 bases; nucleotides not matched to a gene: 5. The length of the CDR3 is 14 residues. Germline CDR1 is SGHTA and CDR2 is FQGTGA. This chain's CDR3 is CASSSPDRAGELFF. The CDR3 DNA reads TGTGCCAGCAGCTCCCCCGACAGGGCCGGGGAGCTGTTTTTT.

The rearrangement links TRBV15 to TRBJ1-5, with TRBD1 identical over 7 bases. After removal of 0 bases from V and 4 bases from J, the junction contained 3 bases not matched to a gene. The germline V gene encodes CDR1 LNHNV and CDR2 YYDKDF (reference sequence). The CDR3 consists of 15 residues. Here the CDR3 reads CATSRDWTGNQPQHF. CDR3 bases: TGTGCCACCAGCAGAGATTGGACAGGTAATCAGCCCCAGCATTTT.